This T cell receptor beta chain was obtained from a study of cytomegalovirus exposure and HLA in healthy donors. General study results and limits: Several of the most significant clusters appeared linked to common viral pathogens, based on a later analysis. Analyzed later, most CMV-associated TCR beta chains appeared HLA-restricted. A later analysis showed that HLA-associated TCR beta chains had undergone more clonal expansion than equally common others.

The study ran its PCR with 60 Vbeta and 13 Jbeta primers. Measured with immunoSEQ multiplex PCR; TCRdb has only the in-frame clones, and not every one. The repertoire has more than 85,000 clones, more than 9.5% of them found once; the top ten carry around 16%. This clone was found a few times. Its target is not known. Other DNA sequences in the same sample also yield this CDR3. Sequencing used PBMCs. The source of this sequence is a middle-aged man in good health and CMV-seropositive.

As DNA, the CDR3 is TGCGCCAGCAGCTTGAGGGGTGAGGAGACCCAGTACTTC. Translated: CASSLRGEETQYF. V and J are TRBV5-1 and TRBJ2-5, with D perhaps matching TRBD1 (5 bases). The germline V gene encodes CDR1 SGHRS and CDR2 YFSETQ. V gave up 1 base and J gave up 5 bases, with 9 bases separating them. This CDR3 region has 13 residues.